Below, one T cell receptor beta chain is given with its context. Its antigen is not identified. The germline gives CDR1 LGHNA, CDR2 YSLEER. This CDR3 region has 16 residues. The V and J ends lost 0 bases and 5 bases respectively, with 13 bases between them. The sample belongs to a study of T cell repertoires and HLA-DP antigens. Looking at the study overall: Donors were two male and one female, aged 18-to-29 to 60-to-69. Study observations and caveats: Against one allele, clones undetected before culture averaged about 35%; against the other, under 65%.

Method: immunoSEQ multiplex PCR; TCRdb's copy keeps in-frame clones and lacks some. Of 85,000 to 90,000 clones listed, more than 75% are singletons. The chain uses TRBV4-3 and TRBJ2-2; D tentatively reads TRBD1 or TRBD2 (5 bases each). The sequence derives from a man aged 50-59 years in good health and CMV-seronegative. The source material was CD4+ T cells from PBMCs. In DNA, the CDR3 is TGCGCCAGCAGCCAAGATCTGAATGAGGGGACCGGGGAGCTGTTTTTT. This translates into CASSQDLNEGTGELFF.